This T cell receptor beta chain was captured in a study of PD-1 and CTLA-4 blockade in melanoma. Repertoires were generated with immunoSEQ multiplex PCR, while TCRdb's copy carries only in-frame clones and drops some. The sample lists roughly 11,000 clones, 82% occurring once. CDR1 WNHNN and CDR2 SYGVQD come from the germline V gene (reference sequence). This CDR3 is built from 16 residues. With V trimmed by 5 bases and J by 4 bases, 10 bases remained unmatched. The chain is built from TRBV10-1 and TRBJ2-1, with 8 nucleotides matching TRBD2. The starting material was CD8+ T cells from peripheral blood, obtained from a patient given anti-PD-1 treatment. This TCR came from a human donor with melanoma. The CDR3 nucleotides are TGCGCCAGCAGTATACGAAAGCGGGAGCGATACAATGAGCAGTTCTTC. As protein: CASSIRKRERYNEQFF.